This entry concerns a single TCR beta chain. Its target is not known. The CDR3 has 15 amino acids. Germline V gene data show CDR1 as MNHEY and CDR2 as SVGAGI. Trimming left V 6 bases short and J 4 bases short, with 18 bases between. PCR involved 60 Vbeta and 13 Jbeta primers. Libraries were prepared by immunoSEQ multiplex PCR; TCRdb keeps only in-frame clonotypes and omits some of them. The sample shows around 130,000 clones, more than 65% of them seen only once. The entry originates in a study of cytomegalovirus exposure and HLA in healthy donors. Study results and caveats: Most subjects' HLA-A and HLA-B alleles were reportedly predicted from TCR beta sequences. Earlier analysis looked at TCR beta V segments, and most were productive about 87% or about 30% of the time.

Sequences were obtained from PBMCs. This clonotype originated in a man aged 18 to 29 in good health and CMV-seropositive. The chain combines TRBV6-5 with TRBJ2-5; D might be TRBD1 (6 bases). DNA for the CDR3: TGTGCCAGCAGCCCAGGGGCCCGGTCCTTAGAGACCCAGTACTTC. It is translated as CASSPGARSLETQYF.